This entry describes one T cell receptor (beta chain). The data were taken from a study of blood T cell repertoires in COVID-19. In the study overall: Collection of acute and convalescent COVID-19 samples took place in the United States, Italy and Spain.

From germline, CDR1 is SQVTM and CDR2 ANQGSEA. V gave up 4 bases and J gave up 8 bases; unmatched junction bases: 12. The CDR3 covers 14 residues. Living in about two dozen US areas, the participants were between roughly 18 and 90 years of age. Cohorts were based on clinical histories the participants reported. Within 2 weeks of study entry, exposed participants had contacted a PCR-confirmed or clinician-diagnosed COVID-19 case. Using immunoSEQ multiplex PCR, the repertoire was profiled, and TCRdb retains in-frame clones only, with some absent. The sample lists hundreds of thousands of clones, roughly 80% occurring once.

The sample was PBMCs or T cells enriched from blood (not recorded which). The TCR was taken from a middle-aged man who had been exposed to COVID-19. This chain connects TRBV29-1 to TRBJ1-2, with 8 bases aligning to TRBD1. The CDR3 is CSVGSSGGFRGYTF. The CDR3 bases are TGCAGCGTTGGATCCTCAGGGGGCTTCCGCGGCTACACCTTC.